Below are 20 T cell receptor beta chains sequenced from a single sample in a study of regulatory T cells in long-lasting Graves disease. Construction of TCR beta libraries relied on iRepertoire HTBI primers and on Arm-PCR targeting CDR3 regions. TCRdb independently ran MiXCR on the multiplex PCR reads; one entry per CDR3 protein. The table records around 230,000 distinct CDR3 sequences, about 16% of them present only once. Sample time point: newly diagnosed GD, antithyroid drugs for less than 3 months. Isolated PBMC RNA provided the starting material for the TCR library. The sequencing used peripheral blood mononuclear cells (PBMCs), collected at new diagnosis, from a patient treated with antithyroid drugs. The receptor source for this set is a female donor with Graves disease.

This clonotype was observed a handful of times. This chain uses TRBV20-1 with TRBJ2-2, with 10 bases fitting TRBD2. The CDR3 consists of 15 residues. Germline values: CDR1 DFQATT, CDR2 SNEGSKA (reference sequence). Germline trimming cut 1 base from V and 7 bases from J; bases unmatched to any gene: 6. The CDR3 loop reads CSARVASGSVGELFF. DNA of the CDR3: TGCAGTGCTAGAGTAGCTAGCGGGAGTGTCGGGGAGCTGTTTTTT.

At least ten counts were recorded for this clonotype. V usage is TRBV19 and J usage is TRBJ2-7, with D possibly TRBD1 on 5 matching bases. CDR1 and CDR2 from the germline V gene are LNHDA and SQIVND (reference sequence). There are 14 residues in the CDR3. Trimming shortened V by 4 bases and J by 6 bases, and 16 bases separated the two germline ends. CDR3 nucleotides: TGTGCCAGTAGTACGGAATCTACAGGAAGCGAGCAGTACTTC. Encoded protein: CASSTESTGSEQYF.

This clonotype was found many times. This sequence joins TRBV12-3 or TRBV12-4 and TRBJ1-2; D is possibly TRBD1 (5 bases). The CDR3 spans 14 residues. The germline V and J ends were trimmed by 6 bases and 8 bases, with 19 bases remaining between them. The CDR3 nucleotides read TGTGCCAGCAGCTGGGGGGAAGGGAGGCAAGGCTACACCTTC. This sequence encodes CASSWGEGRQGYTF.

The table lists this clonotype with many counts. The chain couples TRBV9 to TRBJ2-1, with 9 positions matching TRBD1. The V gene's germline CDR1 is SGDLS and CDR2 YYNGEE. This CDR3 has 15 residues. V shed 7 bases and J 2 bases; nucleotides not matched to a gene: 7. The CDR3 nucleotides read TGTGCCAGCTCCACACAGGGGGCGGCCTACAATGAGCAGTTCTTC. It specifies CASSTQGAAYNEQFF. The whole variable domain, filled in from reference TRBV9 and TRBJ2-1, reads DSGVTQTPKHLITATGQRVTLRCSPRSGDLSVYWYQQSLDQGLQFLIQYYNGEERAKGNILERFSAQQFPDLHSELNLSSLELGDSALYFCASSTQGAAYNEQFFGPGTRLTVL.

Points on this clonotype: A read error may explain this, as a much larger clone is one base away. V usage is TRBV7-3 and J usage is TRBJ2-7; D is uncertain. CDR3 size: 15 residues. The germline V gene has CDR1 SGHTA and CDR2 FQGTGA. The CDR3 spells CGSSLLGSVGDEQYF. The CDR3 bases are TGTGGCAGCAGCTTATTGGGGTCGGTTGGGGACGAGCAGTACTTC.

This clonotype was recorded many times. The rearrangement links TRBV11-2 to TRBJ1-1, with 8 nucleotides matching TRBD1. V gave up 0 bases and J gave up 1 base; unmatched junction bases: 7. The CDR3 totals 17 residues. The germline V gene has CDR1 SGHAT and CDR2 FQNNGV. Here the CDR3 reads CASSLDGQGAPNTEAFF. Here the CDR3 DNA reads TGTGCCAGCAGCTTAGATGGCCAGGGGGCACCGAACACTGAAGCTTTCTTT.

In its sample, this clonotype was seen many times. The chain carries TRBV20-1 and TRBJ1-5; D is undetermined. V was shortened by 3 bases and J by 1 base, with 10 bases between the two germline ends. The CDR3 is 14 amino acids. CDR1 is DFQATT, CDR2 SNEGSKA, per germline (reference sequence). The CDR3 sequence is CSASEGASNQPQHF. The CDR3 DNA reads as TGCAGTGCTAGCGAGGGCGCGAGCAATCAGCCCCAGCATTTT.

Many counts were recorded for this clonotype. This chain uses TRBV7-9 with TRBJ2-7; D not resolved. The germline V gene encodes CDR1 SEHNR and CDR2 FQNEAQ (reference sequence). Trimming shortened V by 1 base and J by 0 bases, and 16 bases separated the two germline ends. The CDR3 consists of 17 residues. The CDR3 nucleotides are TGTGCCAGCAGCTTAGGCCCGGGCTCTTCAAGCTCCTACGAGCAGTACTTC. It is translated as CASSLGPGSSSSYEQYF.

At least ten counts were recorded for this clonotype. The chain links TRBV7-9 to TRBJ1-2; tentative D call: TRBD1 (6 bases). The germline V and J ends were trimmed by 5 bases and 8 bases, with 21 bases remaining between them. The V gene's germline CDR1 is SEHNR and CDR2 FQNEAQ (reference sequence). CDR3 length: 15 amino acids. CDR3 DNA: TGTGCCAGCAGCCCCAAGGTGTGGGGGGCAGGGGGCTACACCTTC. Amino acid sequence: CASSPKVWGAGGYTF.

This clonotype was detected many times. As DNA, the CDR3 is TGTGCCAGCAGCCAAGACGCAGGGAGGTCGGGCGAGCAGTACTTC. Translating it yields CASSQDAGRSGEQYF. This rearrangement joins TRBV3-1 to TRBJ2-7, with D tentatively TRBD2 (6 bases). Looked up from germline, CDR1 is LGHDT and CDR2 is YNNKEL (reference sequence). This CDR3 has 15 amino acids. Trimming stripped 0 bases from V and 6 bases from J, with 15 bases between.

This clonotype was seen repeatedly, ten times or more. The chain links TRBV12-3 or TRBV12-4 to TRBJ1-2; 11 nucleotides line up with TRBD1. This CDR3 has 14 residues. V lost 6 bases and J lost 8; bases outside the gene matches: 8. CDR3 in amino acids: CASSPGQGAGGYTF. CDR3 bases: TGTGCCAGCAGCCCCGGACAGGGGGCGGGGGGCTACACCTTC.

This clonotype was observed many times. The chain recombines TRBV11-2 with TRBJ1-2, with a possible D match to TRBD1 (5 bases). Germline V lookup: CDR1 SGHAT, CDR2 FQNNGV. The CDR3 sequence is 14 residues long. Deletions cut 3 bases from V and 7 bases from J, with 15 bases between. DNA of the CDR3: TGTGCCAGCAGCTTCGGGGGGTCCGCTCGTGGCTACACCTTC. Residues: CASSFGGSARGYTF.

This clonotype occurred many times. This chain joins TRBV24-1 and TRBJ2-5; no firm D call. The ends were cut back, 5 bases at V and 1 base at J, with 13 bases in the middle. The CDR3 has 15 amino acids. Germline V lookup: CDR1 KGHDR, CDR2 SFDVKD. CDR3 nucleotides: TGTGCCACCAGTGTGGAAGACGCCTTCCAAGAGACCCAGTACTTC. It yields the protein CATSVEDAFQETQYF.

This clonotype was seen at least ten times. The J gene is TRBJ2-1, the V gene TRBV5-5; D perhaps matches TRBD2 (5 bases). In germline, CDR1 is SGHKS, CDR2 YYEKEE (reference sequence). The CDR3 runs 17 residues. V dropped 5 bases and J dropped 0 bases, with 18 bases sitting between them. The DNA of the CDR3 is TGTGCCAGCAGTTCAGACCGGGATCCCGACTCCTACAATGAGCAGTTCTTC. This encodes CASSSDRDPDSYNEQFF.

This clonotype was found many times. The chain couples TRBV28 to TRBJ1-2; 10 bases fit TRBD1. The trim removed 4 bases at V and 3 bases at J, leaving 2 bases unmatched. The CDR3 sequence is 14 residues long. Germline CDR1 is MDHEN and CDR2 is SYDVKM. CDR3 residues: CASSYGQGDYGYTF. CDR3 sequence (DNA): TGTGCCAGCAGTTACGGACAGGGGGACTATGGCTACACCTTC.

The sample holds many counts of this clonotype. The V call is TRBV6-2 or TRBV6-3, the J call TRBJ2-1, with 13 bases matching TRBD2. The length of the CDR3 is 19 residues. V was clipped by 8 bases and J by 2 bases; unmatched bases: 15. CDR1 and CDR2 from the germline V gene are MNHEY and SVGEGT. CDR3 nucleotide sequence: TGTGCCAGCGACGTGGTACTAGCGGGAGGGCCCCAGGCCTACAATGAGCAGTTCTTC. Amino acid sequence: CASDVVLAGGPQAYNEQFF.

This clonotype was found many times. The V gene is TRBV6-2 or TRBV6-3, the J gene TRBJ2-3, with 10 bases that match TRBD2. Trimming cost V 6 bases and J 3 bases; bases outside gene matches: 6. Looked up from germline, CDR1 is MNHEY and CDR2 is SVGEGT. This CDR3 is built from 15 residues. CDR3 loop: CASSGGLASTDTQYF. The CDR3 DNA reads TGTGCCAGCAGCGGGGGACTAGCGAGTACAGATACGCAGTATTTT.

This clonotype was picked up many times. The chain carries TRBV3-1 and TRBJ2-1; tentative D call: TRBD2 (6 bases). The V gene's germline CDR1 is LGHDT and CDR2 YNNKEL (reference sequence). The CDR3 consists of 15 residues. With 4 bases removed from V and 4 bases from J, the gap between germline ends came to 14 bases. CDR3 sequence reads: CASSPVAGGYNEQFF. The CDR3 DNA reads TGTGCCAGCAGCCCCGTGGCCGGGGGATACAATGAGCAGTTCTTC.

This clonotype was seen at least ten times. The chain is built from TRBV28 and TRBJ1-5; weak D call: TRBD1 (6 bases). The germline CDR1 and CDR2 sequences are MDHEN and SYDVKM. Between the trimmed V and J ends, which lost 3 bases and 2 bases, there was a span of 11 bases. This CDR3 has 15 residues. The CDR3 region is CASSFTDRGNQPQHF. In DNA, the CDR3 is TGTGCCAGCAGTTTCACGGACAGAGGCAATCAGCCCCAGCATTTT.

This clonotype was detected many times. The rearrangement uses TRBV10-3 and TRBJ2-7; 9 nucleotides match TRBD2. Germline CDR1 reads ENHRY; CDR2 reads SYGVKD. This CDR3 contains 15 residues. With 6 bases clipped from V and 5 bases from J, the junction kept 11 bases outside the gene matches. CDR3 nucleotides: TGTGCCATCAGCCCCGGCGGGGGGGGGGAACACGAGCAGTACTTC. Encoded protein: CAISPGGGGEHEQYF.